This TCR beta chain was captured by sequencing in a study of regulatory T cells in long-lasting Graves disease. Regarding the study as a whole: With persistent disease, TRBV28, TRBJ1-2 and TRBJ2-5 were the favored segments.

In this sample, this clonotype turned up many times. The antigen remains unidentified. The time point here: persistent/refractory GD, antithyroid drugs over 5 years with positive TRAb. There was RNA extracted from PBMCs, and the TCR library was made from it. iRepertoire HTBI primers and Arm-PCR of CDR3 regions built TCR beta libraries. TCRdb processed the multiplex PCR reads anew with MiXCR; each CDR3 protein has one entry. Among 350,000 to 450,000 distinct CDR3 sequences listed, roughly a fifth were seen once. Germline V gene lookup returns CDR1 MNHNS and CDR2 SASEGT. The CDR3 extends over 15 amino acids. Trimming removed 4 bases from V and 5 bases from J; junction bases left unmatched: 8.

This rearrangement joins TRBV6-1 to TRBJ1-1, with TRBD1 identical over 9 bases. The sample consisted of peripheral blood mononuclear cells (PBMCs), taken when the disease was refractory, from a patient treated with antithyroid drugs. This TCR derives from a female donor with Graves disease. DNA of the CDR3: TGTGCCAGCAGTGCCATTACAGGGGGCTGGACTGAAGCTTTCTTT. It encodes CASSAITGGWTEAFF.